This entry concerns a single TCR beta chain. Enrolment of Seattle patients took place during active infection, and they were followed longitudinally. The data derive from a study of blood T cell repertoires in COVID-19. Study-wide background: The study drew acute and convalescent COVID-19 samples from the United States, Italy and Spain. T cells, B-cell-depleted T cells, or PBMCs provided the cDNA or gDNA that served as material.

Germline CDR1 and CDR2: SGHNT and YYREEE (reference sequence). Germline trimming cut 4 bases from V and 5 bases from J; bases unmatched to any gene: 5. The CDR3 contains 14 residues. As processed by the authors: The authors estimated nucleated cell counts from reference gene primer amplification. Clones were sequenced by immunoSEQ multiplex PCR, and TCRdb holds only the in-frame ones, with some missing. V and J calls and clone size are given by that table; D and trimming were obtained from the DNA. The sample lists about 360,000 clones, approximately 86% occurring once. Material: peripheral blood. This chain connects TRBV5-4 to TRBJ2-1, with TRBD2 identical over 8 bases. This clonotype was obtained from a woman aged 55-69 years with COVID-19, enrolled during active disease. The CDR3 DNA sequence: TGTGCCAGCAGCCCGGGACTAGTCAACAATGAGCAGTTCTTC. This sequence encodes CASSPGLVNNEQFF.